This T cell receptor beta chain is from a study of response to subunit inactivated influenza vaccine. Regarding the study as a whole: It was suggested by the authors that few new T cells are recruited by each seasonal influenza vaccination.

Trimming shortened V by 4 bases and J by 0 bases, and 7 bases separated the two germline ends. Germline-derived CDR1 and CDR2 are WSHSY and SAAADI. This CDR3 has 14 amino acids. TCRdb called the RT-PCR reads again in MiXCR, with one record for every CDR3 protein. The sample yields about 570,000 distinct CDR3 sequences, roughly 12% seen once. As concerns this clonotype: What it binds is unknown.

The same sample was also studied in work on T cells expressing NK-cell markers. That source adds: Scientists made TCR beta cDNA using 5'RACE template switching with UMIs. The sequencing cohort of eight donors included seven HCMV-seropositive individuals and one seronegative individual. Expanded NKG2C+ T cell clones had unclear HCMV specificity.

This rearrangement joins TRBV10-2 to TRBJ1-3; D is perhaps TRBD1 (5 bases). This specimen consisted of PBMCs from blood, obtained on the day of vaccination. This clonotype originated in a man aged 50 to 59 who received an inactivated influenza vaccine. CDR3 sequence: CASSGGSSGNTIYF. In DNA, the CDR3 is TGCGCCAGCAGTGGGGGGAGCTCTGGAAACACCATATATTTT.